The next 24 T cell receptor beta chains were all read from a single sample in a study of vaccination effects on CD4 cells after COVID-19 (dated by TCRdb to the early 2020s). To identify antigen-specific CD4+ T cell clonotypes by their expansion, the ViraFEST assay first stimulated PBMC with viral peptide pools and then applied TCR sequencing. After 10 to 11 days of culture, CD4+ T cells were isolated with the EasySep CD4+ T cell isolation kit. Libraries were constructed by the immunoSEQ multiplex PCR assay. The source is immuneACCESS, and TCRdb retained only in-frame sequences with V and J called. Part of the clones is not carried over; for the studies checked, unresolved V genes explain less than half of this, and the remainder is unexplained. Here the sample has about 14,000 clones; less than 85% occur a single time. Around 25% of the sample lies in the top ten. Antigens of these TCRs are unknown.

Sample: CD4+ T cells from PBMCs cultured with HCoV-229E spike peptides, taken before COVID-19 vaccination. The cell subset or site label of this sample denotes: HCoV-229E spike overlapping peptide pool stimulation. These receptors originate from a human donor who received a COVID-19 vaccine.

This clone was seen a few times. CDR3 DNA: TGCGCCAGCAGCCCCTTCCCCCGGACAGGGGGCTACGAGCAGTACTTC. Amino acids: CASSPFPRTGGYEQYF. This chain uses TRBV4-1 with TRBJ2-7, with 10 bases matching TRBD1. Germline CDR1 is MGHRA and CDR2 is YSYEKL. Trimming removed 4 bases from V and 3 bases from J; junction bases left unmatched: 9. The length of the CDR3 is 16 residues.

The rearrangement links TRBV6-5 to TRBJ2-7; a possible D gene is TRBD2 (5 bases). In germline, CDR1 is MNHEY, CDR2 SVGAGI. The CDR3 contains 13 residues. The V end lost 2 bases, the J end lost 5 bases, and 10 bases lay between the germline ends. The DNA of the CDR3 is TGTGCCAGCAGTTACGGTTCGAGGGACGAGCAGTACTTC. Amino acid sequence: CASSYGSRDEQYF.

This clone is medium-sized in the sample. The rearrangement links TRBV7-2 to TRBJ1-6; D is ambiguous. The CDR3 loop spans 14 amino acids. Germline CDR1 SGHTA, CDR2 FQGNSA. V was shortened by 4 bases and J by 0 bases, with 4 bases between the two germline ends. The CDR3 coding sequence is TGTGCCAGCAGCTACAGCTCCTATAATTCACCCCTCCACTTT. Its protein product is CASSYSSYNSPLHF.

The V and J genes are TRBV12-3 or TRBV12-4 and TRBJ2-5; D not resolved. Trimming removed 5 bases from V and 5 bases from J, with 9 bases in between. The CDR3 loop spans 12 amino acids. The CDR3, as DNA: TGTGCCAGCAGTCCTGGTCTGGAGACCCAGTACTTC. It encodes CASSPGLETQYF.

V is TRBV6-1 and J is TRBJ1-2; 9 nucleotides agree with TRBD1. Germline-derived CDR1 and CDR2 are MNHNS and SASEGT. This CDR3 is 14 amino acids long. With 2 bases clipped from V and 5 bases from J, the junction kept 3 bases outside the gene matches. In DNA form, the CDR3 reads TGTGCCAGCAGTGAAACAGGGGGCCAGTATGGCTACACCTTC. It translates to CASSETGGQYGYTF.

V and J are TRBV28 and TRBJ2-2; 11 bases fit TRBD2. The J segment lost 0 bases and the V segment lost 5 bases, leaving 5 bases of the junction unmatched. Per the germline V gene, CDR1 is MDHEN and CDR2 is SYDVKM. This CDR3 spans 17 amino acids. CDR3 loop: CASSRRSGRANTGELFF. The CDR3 DNA reads TGTGCCAGCAGTCGCCGTAGCGGGAGGGCGAACACCGGGGAGCTGTTTTTT.

The chain uses TRBV2 and TRBJ1-3; 8 bases match TRBD1. Looked up from germline, CDR1 is SNHLY and CDR2 is FYNNEI. The CDR3 consists of 13 residues. V trimming: 8 bases; J trimming: 4 bases; junction bases outside the gene matches: 4. CDR3 region: CASSGGYGNTIYF. The DNA for the CDR3 is TGTGCCAGCTCAGGGGGCTACGGAAACACCATATATTTT.

J is TRBJ1-4 and V is TRBV6-5, with 7 bases matching TRBD1. Trimming at V came to 6 bases and at J to 3 bases, leaving 4 bases not matched to a gene. Germline CDR1 is MNHEY and CDR2 is SVGAGI. The CDR3 sequence is 14 residues long. CDR3 nucleotides: TGTGCCAGCAGACCCGGGACAGCTAATGAAAAACTGTTTTTT. Its protein product is CASRPGTANEKLFF.

V gene TRBV7-9 combines with J gene TRBJ1-2, with D possibly being TRBD1 (5 bases). V lost 5 bases to trimming and J lost 9 bases, with 13 bases between them. The CDR3 covers 12 residues. Germline V lookup: CDR1 SEHNR, CDR2 FQNEAQ (reference sequence). CDR3 bases: TGTGCCAGCAGCCCGACGACAGTTCGCTACACCTTC. This translates into CASSPTTVRYTF. Using reference TRBV7-9 and TRBJ1-2 for the parts outside the CDR3, the full variable domain is DTGVSQNPRHKITKRGQNVTFRCDPISEHNRLYWYRQTLGQGPEFLTYFQNEAQLEKSRLLSDRFSAERPKGSFSTLEIQRTEQGDSAMYLCASSPTTVRYTFGSGTRLTVV.

The J gene is TRBJ1-6, the V gene TRBV5-1; D perhaps matches TRBD1 (5 bases). There are 14 residues in the CDR3. V lost 4 bases, J lost 7 bases, and 12 bases lay in between. Germline V gene sequence: CDR1 SGHRS, CDR2 YFSETQ. For the CDR3, the DNA is TGCGCCAGCAGCGGAGCCGAGGGGAATTCACCCCTCCACTTT. This codes for CASSGAEGNSPLHF.

The genes are TRBV7-2 and TRBJ2-1; D is possibly TRBD1 (5 bases). V was trimmed by 5 bases and J by 0 bases, leaving 11 bases between them. The CDR3 has 15 residues. Germline V gene data show CDR1 as SGHTA and CDR2 as FQGNSA. CDR3 sequence (DNA): TGTGCCAGCAGCCTGACAGCTGACTCCTACAATGAGCAGTTCTTC. Translation gives CASSLTADSYNEQFF.

This chain links TRBV18 with TRBJ2-1, with 11 bases lining up with TRBD2. The CDR3 length is 16 residues. The germline V gene has CDR1 KGHSH and CDR2 LQKENI. The trim removed 0 bases at V and 6 bases at J, leaving 4 bases unmatched. CDR3 amino acids: CASSPPTSGGGNEQFF. The CDR3 DNA reads as TGTGCCAGCTCACCACCAACTAGCGGGGGCGGCAATGAGCAGTTCTTC.

The CDR3 bases are TGTGCCACTCTAGACCTGTCTGGGGCCAACGTCCTGACTTTC. It encodes CATLDLSGANVLTF. The chain uses TRBV19 and TRBJ2-6; no reliable D call. V was cut by 10 bases and J by 1 base, with 11 bases left in between. Germline CDR1 and CDR2: LNHDA and SQIVND (reference sequence). The CDR3 length is 14 residues.

This clone has just one count. This chain uses TRBV11-1 with TRBJ1-3; D perhaps matches TRBD1 (6 bases). There are 14 residues in the CDR3. V gave up 6 bases and J gave up 4 bases, with 13 bases separating them. From germline, CDR1 is SGHAT and CDR2 FQDESV (reference sequence). CDR3 nucleotides: TGTGCCAGCAGTCGCAGGGGAGCCGGAAACACCATATATTTT. The encoded protein is CASSRRGAGNTIYF.

The rearrangement links TRBV11-2 to TRBJ2-1; TRBD2 agrees at 9 bases. The CDR3 loop spans 17 amino acids. V gave up 6 bases and J gave up 7 bases; unmatched junction bases: 16. The germline CDR1 and CDR2 sequences are SGHAT and FQNNGV. CDR3 nucleotide sequence: TGTGCCAGCAGGGAATATAGCGGGAGCCCCGACCTGAATGAGCAGTTCTTC. Translating gives CASREYSGSPDLNEQFF.

This chain uses TRBV9 with TRBJ1-3; the D gene is possibly TRBD1 (6 bases). Germline CDR1 and CDR2: SGDLS and YYNGEE. Trimming removed 4 bases from V and 4 bases from J, with 15 bases in between. CDR3 length equals 15 residues. In nucleotides, the CDR3 is TGTGCCAGCAGCCCGCAGGACAGTTGGGGAAACACCATATATTTT. Amino acid sequence: CASSPQDSWGNTIYF.

The sample holds a few counts of this clone. V is TRBV19 and J is TRBJ2-2; the D is unclear. The germline V and J ends were trimmed by 1 base and 2 bases, with 5 bases remaining between them. This CDR3 region has 14 residues. CDR1 and CDR2 from the germline V gene are LNHDA and SQIVND (reference sequence). CDR3 nucleotides: TGTGCCAGTAGTATAGGGCCTAACACCGGGGAGCTGTTTTTT. As protein: CASSIGPNTGELFF.

V usage is TRBV6-5 and J usage is TRBJ1-1, with D perhaps TRBD1 (6 bases). This CDR3 has 13 amino acids. The ends were cut back, 0 bases at V and 9 bases at J, with 11 bases in the middle. Germline lookup yields CDR1 MNHEY and CDR2 SVGAGI. The CDR3 coding sequence is TGTGCCAGCAGTTACTCTCTAGGGGGGCAAGCTTTCTTT. Its translation: CASSYSLGGQAFF.

The chain employs TRBV18 and TRBJ1-2; D uncertain. CDR3 length: 13 amino acids. V was cut by 2 bases and J by 7 bases, with 11 bases left in between. The germline V gene encodes CDR1 KGHSH and CDR2 LQKENI. In nucleotides, the CDR3 is TGTGCCAGCTCACCAGTCAGCGTCTCTGGCTACACCTTC. As protein: CASSPVSVSGYTF. The entire variable domain, with the rest obtained from reference TRBV18 and TRBJ1-2, is as follows: NAGVMQNPRHLVRRRGQEARLRCSPMKGHSHVYWYRQLPEEGLKFMVYLQKENIIDESGMPKERFSAEFPKEGPSILRIQQVVRGDSAAYFCASSPVSVSGYTFGSGTRLTVV.

This clone was counted only a few times. V usage is TRBV21-1 and J usage is TRBJ1-6. TRBV21-1 is deemed a pseudogene. CDR3 length: 10 amino acids. CDR3 coding DNA: TGTGCCAGCAGGAAGTCACCCCTCCACTTT. Amino acid sequence: CASRKSPLHF.

V gene TRBV18 combines with J gene TRBJ1-3; D is uncertain. Germline lookup yields CDR1 KGHSH and CDR2 LQKENI. This CDR3 has 14 amino acids. Trimming took off 6 bases at V and 3 bases at J, with 12 bases between the two ends. The CDR3 DNA reads as TGTGCCAGCTCCCCCGCAAAACATGGAAACACCATATATTTT. Amino acids: CASSPAKHGNTIYF. Looking up the rest from reference TRBV18 and TRBJ1-3 gives the full variable domain: NAGVMQNPRHLVRRRGQEARLRCSPMKGHSHVYWYRQLPEEGLKFMVYLQKENIIDESGMPKERFSAEFPKEGPSILRIQQVVRGDSAAYFCASSPAKHGNTIYFGEGSWLTVV.

The chain is built from TRBV6-5 and TRBJ1-5, with no clear D. With 6 bases removed from V and 0 bases from J, the gap between germline ends came to 6 bases. The CDR3 contains 13 residues. CDR1 is MNHEY and CDR2 is SVGAGI in the germline V gene. The CDR3 bases are TGTGCCAGCAGCTCAAATAGCAATCAGCCCCAGCATTTT. Protein: CASSSNSNQPQHF.

The chain is built from TRBV19 and TRBJ2-4; TRBD2 is a possible D gene (5 bases). Germline V gene data show CDR1 as LNHDA and CDR2 as SQIVND (reference sequence). The CDR3 consists of 16 residues. V lost 6 bases to trimming and J lost 1 base, with 16 bases between them. The CDR3 DNA is TGTGCCAGTAGCGAACAGCGGCGGGCGGCCAAAAACATTCAGTACTTC. Protein: CASSEQRRAAKNIQYF.

The sample holds one count of this clone. V is TRBV10-3 and J is TRBJ1-1; D not certain. Trimming cost V 3 bases and J 5 bases, with 10 bases left between them. Germline V gene data show CDR1 as ENHRY and CDR2 as SYGVKD. CDR3 length: 13 amino acids. The CDR3 DNA sequence: TGTGCCATCAGTGACGGTCCCCGGACTGAAGCTTTCTTT. As protein: CAISDGPRTEAFF.